This T cell receptor (beta chain) was identified during a study of early stage breast cancer tumors. As for the study in general: Invasive lobular carcinomas made up about 30% of the 12 ER+/PR+/HER2- tumors.

To note about this clone: Its antigen is unidentified.

Whole-study findings and limits: Enriched TCRB sequences shared across patients were mostly commonly generated sequences.

Measured with immunoSEQ multiplex PCR; TCRdb has only the in-frame clones, and not every one. Among 25,000 to 30,000 clones listed, around 70% were seen once. Sequencing was done on a sample of blood. The sequence came from a person aged 50 to 59 with breast cancer.

The chain's CDR3 is CASSGGADNNQPQHF. CDR3 bases: TGTGCCAGCAGTGGAGGGGCAGATAACAATCAGCCCCAGCATTTT. J is TRBJ1-5 and V is TRBV6-1; perhaps TRBD1 as D (5 bases). CDR3 size: 15 residues. The V gene lost 4 bases and the J gene lost 3 bases, with 13 bases spanning the gap. Germline CDR1 is MNHNS and CDR2 is SASEGT.